Below, 10 T cell receptor beta chains from the same sample are listed, as sequenced in a study of blood T cell repertoires in COVID-19. Sequencing was performed with immunoSEQ multiplex PCR; in TCRdb, only in-frame clones are kept and a portion is missing. The table has roughly 200,000 clones, approximately 85% seen once. Sequenced: peripheral blood. These receptors all come from a woman aged 60-75 years with acute or convalescent COVID-19.

The gene calls are TRBV28 and TRBJ2-7; 9 bases line up with TRBD1. With 6 bases clipped from V and 3 bases from J, the junction kept 9 bases outside the gene matches. Germline CDR1 reads MDHEN; CDR2 reads SYDVKM. CDR3 length: 15 residues. DNA of the CDR3: TGTGCCAGCAGCCTGCTCGGACAGGGGAACTACGAGCAGTACTTC. Translated, it gives CASSLLGQGNYEQYF.

This clone was recorded many times. The chain links TRBV6-6 to TRBJ1-1, with 7 bases matching TRBD1. This CDR3 region has 12 residues. Germline CDR1 MNHNY, CDR2 SVGAGI (reference sequence). V lost 7 bases and J lost 4; bases outside the gene matches: 3. The CDR3: CASTDRATEAFF. The CDR3 DNA sequence: TGTGCCAGCACCGACAGGGCCACTGAAGCTTTCTTT.

The chain recombines TRBV5-1 with TRBJ2-1; 12 nucleotides line up with TRBD1. The germline CDR1 and CDR2 sequences are SGHRS and YFSETQ. The CDR3 is 15 residues long. The trim removed 7 bases at V and 7 bases at J, leaving 9 bases unmatched. CDR3 in amino acids: CASAPGTGGRNEQFF. In DNA form, the CDR3 reads TGCGCCAGCGCTCCCGGGACAGGGGGCCGGAATGAGCAGTTCTTC.

The chain combines TRBV30 with TRBJ2-1; 10 positions agree with TRBD2. CDR1 GTSNPN and CDR2 SVGIG come from the germline V gene (reference sequence). The CDR3 is 15 amino acids. J gave up 4 bases and V 4 bases, and 7 bases lay outside the gene matches. The CDR3: CAWTVTSGRYNEQFF. The CDR3 nucleotides read TGTGCCTGGACTGTGACTAGCGGGCGATACAATGAGCAGTTCTTC.

The V gene is TRBV19, the J gene TRBJ1-2, with D unresolved. The V end lost 2 bases, the J end lost 8 bases, and 15 bases lay between the germline ends. The V gene's germline CDR1 is LNHDA and CDR2 SQIVND (reference sequence). This CDR3 region has 14 residues. The CDR3 loop is CASSIYGSPAGYTF. DNA for the CDR3: TGTGCCAGTAGTATATATGGGAGCCCGGCCGGCTACACCTTC.

This clone was observed a few times. The chain is built from TRBV19 and TRBJ2-1; unclear D gene. This CDR3 comprises 14 residues. Germline V gives CDR1 LNHDA, CDR2 SQIVND (reference sequence). Trimming took off 5 bases at V and 0 bases at J, with 8 bases between the two ends. CDR3 amino acids: CASSPPGSYNEQFF. CDR3 in DNA: TGTGCCAGTAGTCCTCCCGGCTCCTACAATGAGCAGTTCTTC.

The J gene is TRBJ1-1, the V gene TRBV19; D is unclear. Germline CDR1 LNHDA, CDR2 SQIVND (reference sequence). This CDR3 spans 13 amino acids. Deletions cut 3 bases from V and 4 bases from J, with 9 bases between. The CDR3: CASSIEYSTEAFF. CDR3 bases: TGTGCCAGTAGTATTGAGTACAGCACTGAAGCTTTCTTT.

CDR3 bases: TGTGCCAGCAGAGGCAGGGTGACTAATGAAAAACTGTTTTTT. Protein product: CASRGRVTNEKLFF. The chain recombines TRBV2 with TRBJ1-4, with D perhaps matching TRBD1 (5 bases). V lost 6 bases, J lost 2 bases, and 10 bases lay in between. CDR3 length: 14 amino acids. CDR1 is SNHLY and CDR2 is FYNNEI in the germline V gene. Based on the CDR3 plus reference TRBV2 and TRBJ1-4, the full variable domain is EPEVTQTPSHQVTQMGQEVILRCVPISNHLYFYWYRQILGQKVEFLVSFYNNEISEKSEIFDDQFSVERPDGSNFTLKIRSTKLEDSAMYFCASRGRVTNEKLFFGSGTQLSVL.

The rearrangement links TRBV10-1 to TRBJ2-1; TRBD2 matches 7 bases. The CDR3 loop spans 16 amino acids. V lost 3 bases and J lost 4; bases outside the gene matches: 9. Germline values: CDR1 WNHNN, CDR2 SYGVQD (reference sequence). CDR3 in DNA: TGCGCCAGCAGTGACCACCCGGGACTAACATACAATGAGCAGTTCTTC. Protein sequence: CASSDHPGLTYNEQFF.

The chain couples TRBV9 to TRBJ2-3; 9 nucleotides align to TRBD2. Germline V CDR1 and CDR2: SGDLS, YYNGEE. The V gene end was trimmed by 4 bases and the J gene end by 2 bases; junction bases not matched to a gene: 17. The CDR3 has 19 residues. The CDR3 reads CASSMGRVAGAPPTDTQYF. The CDR3 DNA sequence: TGTGCCAGCAGCATGGGGAGGGTAGCGGGAGCCCCTCCCACAGATACGCAGTATTTT.